This is a list of T cell receptor beta chains from one sample in a study of identical twins. TCRdb re-derived calls from the 5' RACE reads in MiXCR, one entry per CDR3 protein. Of 1.5 million to 2 million distinct CDR3 sequences in the sample, less than 35% were seen once. Sequenced: cord blood. These receptors came from a newborn girl in good health. The conserved cysteine and the conserved F or W are not part of the CDR3 here. Each record gives: clone size, V gene, J gene, CDR3 protein. Size values are once, few and many counts, or a class for expanded clones, and some rows have none.

clone_size: -
v_call: TRBV9
j_call: TRBJ2-1
cdr3_aa: ASSDGTGAPYNEQF

clone_size: -
v_call: TRBV19
j_call: TRBJ2-1
cdr3_aa: ASSITASGRYNEQF

clone_size: -
v_call: TRBV12-3/TRBV12-4
j_call: TRBJ2-1
cdr3_aa: ASSPPGWGLAGLSYNEQF

clone_size: -
v_call: TRBV7-2
j_call: TRBJ1-4
cdr3_aa: ASSSTGGVGKLF

clone_size: -
v_call: TRBV11-2
j_call: TRBJ2-1
cdr3_aa: ASSSSGTNNEQF

clone_size: many
v_call: TRBV27
j_call: TRBJ2-7
cdr3_aa: ASSPSVYEQY

clone_size: -
v_call: TRBV27
j_call: TRBJ2-1
cdr3_aa: ASRGLAGGPYNEQF

clone_size: few
v_call: TRBV13
j_call: TRBJ2-7
cdr3_aa: ASSLSGGADEQY

clone_size: -
v_call: TRBV3-1
j_call: TRBJ2-7
cdr3_aa: ASSGLLAEGSYGQY

clone_size: -
v_call: TRBV6-1
j_call: TRBJ1-1
cdr3_aa: ASSPQGWTEAY

clone_size: -
v_call: TRBV18
j_call: TRBJ1-4
cdr3_aa: ASSPGAHGEKLF

clone_size: few
v_call: TRBV3-1
j_call: TRBJ1-4
cdr3_aa: ASRQTGVREKLF

clone_size: few
v_call: TRBV10-3
j_call: TRBJ2-1
cdr3_aa: AISDYGELAGYNEQF

clone_size: -
v_call: TRBV5-1
j_call: TRBJ2-5
cdr3_aa: AGSGPQGVPQETQY

clone_size: -
v_call: TRBV12-3/TRBV12-4
j_call: TRBJ2-3
cdr3_aa: ASSLLGQEGDTQY

clone_size: -
v_call: TRBV7-2
j_call: TRBJ2-1
cdr3_aa: ASIVRTSYNEQF

clone_size: -
v_call: TRBV30
j_call: TRBJ1-1
cdr3_aa: AWKRVRGLTEAF

clone_size: few
v_call: TRBV4-1
j_call: TRBJ1-1
cdr3_aa: ASSQPRDGNTEAF

clone_size: -
v_call: TRBV20-1
j_call: TRBJ2-1
cdr3_aa: SAREGAGDNEQF

clone_size: many
v_call: TRBV28
j_call: TRBJ2-7
cdr3_aa: ASSLAPSRVEQY

clone_size: -
v_call: TRBV28
j_call: TRBJ2-3
cdr3_aa: ASSLETHTQY

clone_size: -
v_call: TRBV27
j_call: TRBJ1-2
cdr3_aa: ASSRSGPYGYT

clone_size: once
v_call: TRBV20-1
j_call: TRBJ2-1
cdr3_aa: SASGGGYNERF

clone_size: -
v_call: TRBV12-3/TRBV12-4
j_call: TRBJ2-4
cdr3_aa: ASSLGEPNIQY

clone_size: -
v_call: TRBV5-6
j_call: TRBJ2-1
cdr3_aa: ASSRDRGLTSYNEQF

clone_size: -
v_call: TRBV29-1
j_call: TRBJ2-3
cdr3_aa: SAGTSGGPDTQY

clone_size: -
v_call: TRBV20-1
j_call: TRBJ2-3
cdr3_aa: SASDWLASTDTQY

clone_size: -
v_call: TRBV12-3/TRBV12-4
j_call: TRBJ1-1
cdr3_aa: ASSFTVMNTEAF

clone_size: few
v_call: TRBV14
j_call: TRBJ2-7
cdr3_aa: ASSHQGLRFEQY

clone_size: -
v_call: TRBV2
j_call: TRBJ1-5
cdr3_aa: TSSGTGGNQPQH

clone_size: few
v_call: TRBV6-5
j_call: TRBJ2-1
cdr3_aa: ASTRAGGWDNEQF

clone_size: -
v_call: TRBV15
j_call: TRBJ2-6
cdr3_aa: ATSRRTGANVLT

clone_size: many
v_call: TRBV12-3/TRBV12-4
j_call: TRBJ2-1
cdr3_aa: ASSPRLAGFYNEQF

clone_size: few
v_call: TRBV20-1
j_call: TRBJ2-3
cdr3_aa: SAPRGRYKTDTQY

clone_size: few
v_call: TRBV7-9
j_call: TRBJ2-1
cdr3_aa: ASRSPLNEQF

clone_size: -
v_call: TRBV7-2
j_call: TRBJ2-3
cdr3_aa: ASSLGDRHTDTQY

clone_size: -
v_call: TRBV6-6
j_call: TRBJ2-2
cdr3_aa: ASSYRVYYTGELF

clone_size: -
v_call: TRBV29-1
j_call: TRBJ1-6
cdr3_aa: SVGDRGSMYSYNSPLH

clone_size: few
v_call: TRBV6-1
j_call: TRBJ1-2
cdr3_aa: ASSEAQIRGYT

clone_size: -
v_call: TRBV6-1
j_call: TRBJ2-6
cdr3_aa: ASSVRQVSGANVLT